This T cell receptor (beta chain) came from a study of cytomegalovirus exposure and HLA in healthy donors. Study-wide findings and caveats: In an earlier analysis, in some 600 donors, most V segments appeared productive either ~90% or ~30% of the time. Overall, around 160 TCR beta chains were annotated as cytomegalovirus-associated.

In the PCR, 60 Vbeta and 13 Jbeta primers were used. Method: immunoSEQ multiplex PCR; TCRdb's copy keeps in-frame clones and lacks some. The repertoire holds a few hundred thousand clones, with around 83% as singletons. Deletions cut 1 base from V and 3 bases from J, with 7 bases between. The CDR3 loop spans 13 amino acids. Germline V gene sequence: CDR1 SGHTS, CDR2 YDEGEE. This clone came up a few times. Its antigen remains unknown. Sequencing was carried out using PBMCs. The source is a girl aged 5 to 17 in good health and CMV-seronegative. This chain links TRBV5-8 with TRBJ1-2; D ambiguous. The CDR3 nucleotides are TGTGCCAGCAGCTTGCGGGGTTACTATGGCTACACCTTC. Amino acids: CASSLRGYYGYTF.